These T cell receptor beta chains were read from a single sample in a study of T cell responses to AZD1222 COVID-19 vaccine. Clones were sequenced by immunoSEQ multiplex PCR, and TCRdb holds only the in-frame ones, with some missing. The data show roughly 150,000 clones, about 91% seen once. The specimen was peripheral blood, collected on day 0 of AZD1222 vaccination. These receptors came from an adult in good health. CDR3s include the opening cysteine and the closing phenylalanine or tryptophan. The order of the fields is D gene, V gene, J gene, clone size, CDR3 protein, CDR3 DNA. A D gene is named only where the DNA matches it firmly. The size field is filled for only some rows; it gives once, few, many or a size class.

>.|TRBV4-2|TRBJ2-5|.
CASSQDPLRQETQYF
TGTGCCAGCAGCCAAGACCCTTTAAGACAAGAGACCCAGTACTTC
>.|TRBV5-4|TRBJ2-3|.
CASSLVSGGTDTQYF
TGTGCCAGCAGCTTGGTTAGCGGTGGCACAGATACGCAGTATTTT
>.|TRBV7-8|TRBJ1-3|.
CASSPDGGTFSGNTIYF
TGTGCCAGCAGCCCCGACGGGGGGACCTTCTCTGGAAACACCATATATTTT
>.|TRBV6-1|TRBJ1-6|.
CASSEGGQYNSPLHF
TGTGCCAGCAGTGAAGGAGGACAATATAATTCACCCCTCCACTTT
>.|TRBV18|TRBJ1-2|.
CASSSGIGYTF
TGTGCCAGCTCCTCTGGGATTGGCTACACCTTC
>.|TRBV5-1|TRBJ2-5|.
CASSDGFQGIGETQYF
TGCGCCAGCAGCGATGGATTTCAGGGGATCGGAGAGACCCAGTACTTC
>.|TRBV2|TRBJ1-1|few
CASTTPGDTEAFF
TGTGCCAGCACGACCCCAGGGGACACTGAAGCTTTCTTT
>.|TRBV7-9|TRBJ2-1|.
CASSHFNEQFF
TGTGCCAGCAGCCACTTCAATGAGCAGTTCTTC
>TRBD2|TRBV11-3|TRBJ2-3|once
CASSLALAGARTDTQYF
TGTGCCAGCAGCTTAGCCCTTGCGGGAGCCCGGACAGATACGCAGTATTTT
>.|TRBV7-9|TRBJ1-2|.
CASSSPGGYTF
TGTGCCAGCAGCTCTCCGGGTGGCTACACCTTC
>.|TRBV28|TRBJ1-5|once
CASKGSGNQPQHF
TGTGCCAGTAAGGGGTCCGGCAATCAGCCCCAGCATTTT
>.|TRBV14|TRBJ1-5|once
CASSRHHRVAQPQHF
TGTGCCAGCAGCCGTCACCACAGGGTAGCTCAGCCCCAGCATTTT
>.|TRBV4-2|TRBJ2-7|.
CASSQDTGAEQYF
TGTGCCAGCAGCCAAGATACCGGGGCCGAGCAGTACTTC
>TRBD1|TRBV6-2/TRBV6-3|TRBJ1-2|.
CASSPDRGPPRHYGYTF
TGTGCCAGCAGCCCAGACAGGGGGCCCCCTCGCCACTATGGCTACACCTTC
>.|TRBV7-8|TRBJ2-7|.
CASSPHGGEQYF
TGTGCCAGCAGCCCCCACGGAGGTGAGCAGTACTTC
>.|TRBV25-1|TRBJ1-6|.
CASSAGPLSPLHF
TGTGCCAGCAGCGCAGGGCCTCTGTCACCCCTCCACTTT
>.|TRBV7-2|TRBJ2-2|.
CASSTTATLGELFF
TGTGCCAGCAGCACGACAGCTACATTGGGGGAGCTGTTTTTT
>.|TRBV5-1|TRBJ1-1|.
CASSLAPGNTEAFF
TGCGCCAGCAGCTTGGCCCCCGGAAACACTGAAGCTTTCTTT
>TRBD1|TRBV19|TRBJ1-1|.
CASSPRTGGTEAFF
TGTGCCAGTAGTCCGCGTACAGGGGGCACTGAAGCTTTCTTT
>TRBD1|TRBV5-4|TRBJ1-1|.
CASSSITGANTEAFF
TGTGCCAGCAGCAGCATTACAGGGGCGAACACTGAAGCTTTCTTT
>TRBD1|TRBV28|TRBJ1-2|.
CASSLAGGRDYGYTF
TGTGCCAGCAGTTTGGCAGGGGGCCGAGACTATGGCTACACCTTC
>TRBD1|TRBV5-1|TRBJ1-1|.
CASSLYQGGVAFF
TGCGCCAGCAGCTTGTATCAGGGGGGAGTAGCTTTCTTT
>.|TRBV5-4|TRBJ1-1|.
CASSLEPNTEAFF
TGTGCCAGCAGCTTGGAACCAAACACTGAAGCTTTCTTT
>.|TRBV2|TRBJ2-5|.
CASSRDTQETQYF
TGTGCCAGCAGCCGGGACACCCAAGAGACCCAGTACTTC
>.|TRBV2|TRBJ1-4|many
CASSETKLFF
TGTGCCAGCAGTGAAACCAAACTGTTTTTT
>.|TRBV18|TRBJ1-2|.
CASSPRPLGRSGGTF
TGTGCCAGCTCACCGCGCCCTCTCGGACGGTCTGGTGGCACCTTC
>.|TRBV28|TRBJ2-7|.
CASSLLSGGARSYEQYF
TGTGCCAGCAGTTTATTGTCCGGGGGAGCCAGGTCCTACGAGCAGTACTTC
>TRBD2|TRBV7-3|TRBJ2-1|.
CASSLAGGYNEQFF
TGTGCCAGCAGCTTAGCGGGAGGATACAATGAGCAGTTCTTC